This TCR beta chain was captured in a study of Ad26.COV2.S vaccination and SARS-CoV-2 variants. Study overall: In the study, Ad26.COV2.S was injected intramuscularly once, or twice 56 days apart. Notes on the study in general: Measurements of TCR breadth and depth may have given underestimates of the total T cell responses. The placebo group had lower spike-specific TCR breadth than the vaccine recipients did.

Sequenced by immunoSEQ multiplex PCR; TCRdb stores in-frame clones only, minus some. Of some 420,000 clones detected, over 75% appear once; the ten largest clones hold approximately 4%. Specified treatment: 15 to 20 received Ad26.COV2.S at low or high dose, single or two shots; roughly 5 received placebo; per-sample allocation not given. The investigators took samples on day 63 after the first vaccine or placebo injection. The donor was a Boston adult aged 18-55 years. The CDR3 is 13 residues long. Germline V gives CDR1 GTSNPN, CDR2 SVGIG (reference sequence). V lost 2 bases to trimming and J lost 6 bases; unmatched junction nucleotides: 3. Concerning this clone itself: Its target is not known.

The sequence was obtained from a person between 18 and 65 years old who received the Ad26.COV2.S COVID-19 vaccine or a placebo. The chain uses TRBV30 and TRBJ2-1; 8 bases fit TRBD1. The specimen was peripheral blood, collected in a trial of Ad26.COV2.S vaccine versus placebo. The CDR3, as DNA: TGTGCCTGGAGTAAACAGGGGGTCAATGAGCAGTTCTTC. Amino acid sequence: CAWSKQGVNEQFF.